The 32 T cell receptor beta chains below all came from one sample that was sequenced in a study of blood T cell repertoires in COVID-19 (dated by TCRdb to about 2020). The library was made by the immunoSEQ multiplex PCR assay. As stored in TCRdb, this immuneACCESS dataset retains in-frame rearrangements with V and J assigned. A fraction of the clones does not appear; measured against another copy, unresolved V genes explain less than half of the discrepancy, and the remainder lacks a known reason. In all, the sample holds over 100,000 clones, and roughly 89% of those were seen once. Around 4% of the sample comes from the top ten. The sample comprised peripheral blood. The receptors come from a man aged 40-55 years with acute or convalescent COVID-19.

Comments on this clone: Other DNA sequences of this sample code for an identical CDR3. This chain's CDR3 is CASGFSGYEQYF. DNA of the CDR3: TGTGCTAGTGGTTTCTCCGGCTACGAGCAGTACTTC. The chain uses TRBV12-5 and TRBJ2-7; D remains unclear. In germline, CDR1 is LGHNT, CDR2 FRNRAP. The CDR3 spans 12 residues. Trimming shortened V by 3 bases and J by 3 bases, and 6 bases separated the two germline ends.

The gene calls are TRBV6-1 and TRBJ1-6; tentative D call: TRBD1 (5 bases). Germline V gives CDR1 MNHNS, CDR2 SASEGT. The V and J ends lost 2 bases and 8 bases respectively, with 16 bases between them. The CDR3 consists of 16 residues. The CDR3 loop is CASSELKGHSYSPLHF. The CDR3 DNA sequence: TGTGCCAGCAGTGAACTTAAAGGACATAGTTATTCACCCCTCCACTTT.

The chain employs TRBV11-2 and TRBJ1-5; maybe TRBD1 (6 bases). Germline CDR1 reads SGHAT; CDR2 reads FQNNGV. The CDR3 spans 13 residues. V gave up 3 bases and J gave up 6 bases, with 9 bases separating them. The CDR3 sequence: CASSLGAGQPQHF. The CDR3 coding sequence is TGTGCCAGCAGCTTGGGGGCGGGTCAGCCCCAGCATTTT.

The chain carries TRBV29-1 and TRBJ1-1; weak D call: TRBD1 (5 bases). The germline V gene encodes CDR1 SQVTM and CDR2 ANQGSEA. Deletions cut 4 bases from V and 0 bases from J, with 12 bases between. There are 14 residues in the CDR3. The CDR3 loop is CSVGQGNMNTEAFF. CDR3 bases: TGCAGCGTTGGGCAGGGAAACATGAACACTGAAGCTTTCTTT.

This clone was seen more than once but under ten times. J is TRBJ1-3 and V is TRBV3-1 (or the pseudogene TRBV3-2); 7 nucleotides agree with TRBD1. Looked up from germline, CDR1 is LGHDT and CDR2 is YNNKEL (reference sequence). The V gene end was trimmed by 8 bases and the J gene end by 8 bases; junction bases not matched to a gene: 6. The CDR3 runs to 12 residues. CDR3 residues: CASGDSGYTIYF. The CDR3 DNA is TGTGCCAGCGGGGACAGCGGGTACACCATATATTTT.

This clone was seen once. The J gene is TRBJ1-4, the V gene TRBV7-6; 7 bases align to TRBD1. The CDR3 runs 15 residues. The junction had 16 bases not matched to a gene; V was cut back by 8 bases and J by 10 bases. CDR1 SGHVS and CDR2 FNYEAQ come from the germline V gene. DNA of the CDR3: TGTGCCAGCGGACTCCGAAGACAGGGAGCTGGAAAACTGTTTTTT. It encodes CASGLRRQGAGKLFF.

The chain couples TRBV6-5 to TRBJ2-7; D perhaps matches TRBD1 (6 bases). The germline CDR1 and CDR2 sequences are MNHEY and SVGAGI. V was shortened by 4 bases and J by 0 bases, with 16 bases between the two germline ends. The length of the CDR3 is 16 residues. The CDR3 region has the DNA TGTGCCAGCAGTTCATGGCGCAGGGGAAGCTCCTACGAGCAGTACTTC. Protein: CASSSWRRGSSYEQYF.

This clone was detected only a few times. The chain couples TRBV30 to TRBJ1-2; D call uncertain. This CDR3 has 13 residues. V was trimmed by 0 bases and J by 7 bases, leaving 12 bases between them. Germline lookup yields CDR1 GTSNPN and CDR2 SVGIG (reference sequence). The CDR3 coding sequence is TGTGCCTGGAGTGTTGAAGATCCCGGTGGCTACACCTTC. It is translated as CAWSVEDPGGYTF.

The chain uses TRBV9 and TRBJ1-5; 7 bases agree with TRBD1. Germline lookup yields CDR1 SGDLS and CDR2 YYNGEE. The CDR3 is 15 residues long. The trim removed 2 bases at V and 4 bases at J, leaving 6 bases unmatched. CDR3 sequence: CASSVDGTENQPQHF. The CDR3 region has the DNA TGTGCCAGCAGCGTCGACGGGACAGAGAATCAGCCCCAGCATTTT.

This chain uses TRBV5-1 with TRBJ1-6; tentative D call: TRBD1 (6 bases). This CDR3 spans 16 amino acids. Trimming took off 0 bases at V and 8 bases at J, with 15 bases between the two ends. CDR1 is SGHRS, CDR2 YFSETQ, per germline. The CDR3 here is CASSLERAGAYSPLHF. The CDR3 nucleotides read TGCGCCAGCAGCTTGGAAAGGGCAGGGGCCTATTCACCCCTCCACTTT.

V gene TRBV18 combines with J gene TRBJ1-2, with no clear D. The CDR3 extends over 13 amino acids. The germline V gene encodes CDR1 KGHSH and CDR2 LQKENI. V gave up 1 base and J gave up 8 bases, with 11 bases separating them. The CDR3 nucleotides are TGTGCCAGCTCACCACTGGAGGGAGGAGGCTACACCTTC. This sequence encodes CASSPLEGGGYTF.

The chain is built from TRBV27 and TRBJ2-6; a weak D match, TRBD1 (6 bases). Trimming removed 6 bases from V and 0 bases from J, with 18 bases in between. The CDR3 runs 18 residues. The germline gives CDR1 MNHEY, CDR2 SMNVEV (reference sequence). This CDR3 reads CASRMWTATYSGANVLTF. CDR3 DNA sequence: TGTGCCAGCAGAATGTGGACAGCGACGTACTCTGGGGCCAACGTCCTGACTTTC.

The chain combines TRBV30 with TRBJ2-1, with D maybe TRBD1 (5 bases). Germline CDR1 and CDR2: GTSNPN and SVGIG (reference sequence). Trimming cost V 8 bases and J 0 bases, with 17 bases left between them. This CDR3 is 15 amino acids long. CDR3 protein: CASQRTPSSYNEQFF. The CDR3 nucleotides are TGTGCCAGCCAGAGGACACCAAGCTCCTACAATGAGCAGTTCTTC.

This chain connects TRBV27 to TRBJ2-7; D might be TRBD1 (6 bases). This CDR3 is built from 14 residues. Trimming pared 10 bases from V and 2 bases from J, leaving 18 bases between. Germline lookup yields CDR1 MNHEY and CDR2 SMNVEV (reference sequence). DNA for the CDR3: TGTGCCACTTCGCCCGGGACACTAACCTACGAGCAGTACTTC. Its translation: CATSPGTLTYEQYF.

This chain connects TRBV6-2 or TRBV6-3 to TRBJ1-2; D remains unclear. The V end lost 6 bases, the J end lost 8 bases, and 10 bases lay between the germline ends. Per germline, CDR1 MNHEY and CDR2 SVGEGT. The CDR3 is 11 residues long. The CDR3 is CASSKAGGYTF. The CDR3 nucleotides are TGTGCCAGCAGCAAGGCAGGCGGCTACACCTTC.

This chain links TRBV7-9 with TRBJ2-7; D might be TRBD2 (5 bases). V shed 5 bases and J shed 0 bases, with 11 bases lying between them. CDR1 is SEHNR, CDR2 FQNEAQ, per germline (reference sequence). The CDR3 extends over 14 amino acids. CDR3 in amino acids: CASSPGMGSYEQYF. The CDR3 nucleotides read TGTGCCAGCAGCCCCGGGATGGGCTCCTACGAGCAGTACTTC.

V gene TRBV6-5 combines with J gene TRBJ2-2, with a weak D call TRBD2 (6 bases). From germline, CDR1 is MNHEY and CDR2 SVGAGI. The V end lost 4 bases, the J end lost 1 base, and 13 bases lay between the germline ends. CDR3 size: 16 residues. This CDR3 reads CASSFPGLRNTGELFF. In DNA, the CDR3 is TGTGCCAGCAGTTTCCCGGGACTGAGGAACACCGGGGAGCTGTTTTTT.

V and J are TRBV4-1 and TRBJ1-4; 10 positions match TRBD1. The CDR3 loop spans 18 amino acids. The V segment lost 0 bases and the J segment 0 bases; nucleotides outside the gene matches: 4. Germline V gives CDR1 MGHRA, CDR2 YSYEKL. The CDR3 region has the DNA TGCGCCAGCAGCCAAGATGGGACAGGGGTTGCAACTAATGAAAAACTGTTTTTT. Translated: CASSQDGTGVATNEKLFF.

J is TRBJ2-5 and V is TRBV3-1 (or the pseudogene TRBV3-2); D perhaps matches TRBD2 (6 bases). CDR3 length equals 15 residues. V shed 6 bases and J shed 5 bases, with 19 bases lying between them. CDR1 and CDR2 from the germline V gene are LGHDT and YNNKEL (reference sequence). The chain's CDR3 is CASSHVRDWGETQYF. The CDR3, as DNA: TGTGCCAGCAGTCACGTCCGGGACTGGGGGGAGACCCAGTACTTC.

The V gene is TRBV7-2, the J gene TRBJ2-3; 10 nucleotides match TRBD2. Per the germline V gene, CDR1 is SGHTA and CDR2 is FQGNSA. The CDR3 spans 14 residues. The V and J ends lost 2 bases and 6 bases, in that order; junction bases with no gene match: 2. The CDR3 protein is CASSLSGGADTQYF. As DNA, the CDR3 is TGTGCCAGCAGCTTAAGCGGGGGGGCGGATACGCAGTATTTT. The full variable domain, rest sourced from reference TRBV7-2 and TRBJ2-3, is GAGVSQSPSNKVTEKGKDVELRCDPISGHTALYWYRQSLGQGLEFLIYFQGNSAPDKSGLPSDRFSAERTGGSVSTLTIQRTQQEDSAVYLCASSLSGGADTQYFGPGTRLTVL.

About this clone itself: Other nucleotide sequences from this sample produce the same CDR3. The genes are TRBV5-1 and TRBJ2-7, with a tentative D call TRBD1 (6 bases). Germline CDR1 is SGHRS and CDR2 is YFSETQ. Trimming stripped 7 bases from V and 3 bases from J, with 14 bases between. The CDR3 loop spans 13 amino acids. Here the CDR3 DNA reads TGCGCCAGCGGAAGACAGGACAGCTACGAGCAGTACTTC. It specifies CASGRQDSYEQYF.

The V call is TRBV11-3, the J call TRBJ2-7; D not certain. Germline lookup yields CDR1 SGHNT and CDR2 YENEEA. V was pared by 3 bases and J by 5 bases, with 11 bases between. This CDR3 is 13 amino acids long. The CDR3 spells CASSLRESHEQYF. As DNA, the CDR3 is TGTGCCAGCAGCTTGAGAGAGTCCCACGAGCAGTACTTC.

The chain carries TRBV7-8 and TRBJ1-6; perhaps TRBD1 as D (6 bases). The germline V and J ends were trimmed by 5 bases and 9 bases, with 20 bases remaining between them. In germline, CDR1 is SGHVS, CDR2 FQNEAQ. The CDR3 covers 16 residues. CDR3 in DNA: TGTGCCAGCAGCCCGGCCCCCACAGGGATGGGTTCACCCCTCCACTTT. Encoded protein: CASSPAPTGMGSPLHF.

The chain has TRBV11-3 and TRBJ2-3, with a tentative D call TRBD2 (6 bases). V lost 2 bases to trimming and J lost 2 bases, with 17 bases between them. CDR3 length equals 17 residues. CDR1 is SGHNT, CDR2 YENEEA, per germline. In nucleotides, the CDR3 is TGTGCCAGCAGCTTATCCCATGGCGGGGCTTTCACAGATACGCAGTATTTT. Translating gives CASSLSHGGAFTDTQYF.

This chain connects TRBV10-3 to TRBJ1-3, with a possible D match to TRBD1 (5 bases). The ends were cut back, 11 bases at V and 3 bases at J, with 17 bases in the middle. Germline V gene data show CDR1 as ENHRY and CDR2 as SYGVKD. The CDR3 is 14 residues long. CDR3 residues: CAGGGARGGNTIYF. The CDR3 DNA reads TGTGCCGGCGGAGGGGCGCGGGGTGGAAACACCATATATTTT.

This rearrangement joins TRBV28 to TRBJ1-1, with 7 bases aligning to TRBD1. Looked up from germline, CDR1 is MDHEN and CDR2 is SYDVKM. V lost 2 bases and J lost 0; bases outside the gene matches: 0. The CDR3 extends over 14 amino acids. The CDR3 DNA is TGTGCCAGCAGTTTACAGGGGGTGAACACTGAAGCTTTCTTT. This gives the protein CASSLQGVNTEAFF. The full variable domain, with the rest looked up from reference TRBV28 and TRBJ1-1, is DVKVTQSSRYLVKRTGEKVFLECVQDMDHENMFWYRQDPGLGLRLIYFSYDVKMKEKGDIPEGYSVSREKKERFSLILESASTNQTSMYLCASSLQGVNTEAFFGQGTRLTVV.

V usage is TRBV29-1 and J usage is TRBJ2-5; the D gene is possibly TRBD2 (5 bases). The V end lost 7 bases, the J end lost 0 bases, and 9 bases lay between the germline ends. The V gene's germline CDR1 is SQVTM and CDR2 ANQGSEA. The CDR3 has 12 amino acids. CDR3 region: CSARGYQETQYF. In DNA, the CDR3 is TGCAGCGCCAGAGGGTACCAAGAGACCCAGTACTTC. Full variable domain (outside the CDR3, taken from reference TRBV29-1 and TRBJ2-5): SAVISQKPSRDICQRGTSLTIQCQVDSQVTMMFWYRQQPGQSLTLIATANQGSEATYESGFVIDKFPISRPNLTFSTLTVSNMSPEDSSIYLCSARGYQETQYFGPGTRLLVL.

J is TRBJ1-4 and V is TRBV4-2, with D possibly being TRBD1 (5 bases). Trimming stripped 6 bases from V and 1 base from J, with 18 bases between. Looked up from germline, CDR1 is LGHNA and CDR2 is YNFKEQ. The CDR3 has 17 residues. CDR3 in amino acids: CASSPGQGIITNEKLFF. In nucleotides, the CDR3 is TGTGCCAGCAGTCCCGGGCAGGGAATTATAACTAATGAAAAACTGTTTTTT.

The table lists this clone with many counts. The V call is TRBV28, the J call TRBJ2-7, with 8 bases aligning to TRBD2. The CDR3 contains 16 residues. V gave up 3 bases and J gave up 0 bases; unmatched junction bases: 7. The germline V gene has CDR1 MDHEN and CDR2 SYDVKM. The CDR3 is CASSFNLAGLSYEQYF. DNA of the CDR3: TGTGCCAGCAGTTTCAACCTAGCGGGCCTCTCCTACGAGCAGTACTTC.

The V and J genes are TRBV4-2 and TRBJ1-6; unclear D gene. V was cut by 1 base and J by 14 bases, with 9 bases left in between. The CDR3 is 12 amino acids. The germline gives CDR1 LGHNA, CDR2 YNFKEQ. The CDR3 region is CASSQVRETLHF. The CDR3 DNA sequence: TGTGCCAGCAGCCAAGTAAGGGAGACCCTCCACTTT.

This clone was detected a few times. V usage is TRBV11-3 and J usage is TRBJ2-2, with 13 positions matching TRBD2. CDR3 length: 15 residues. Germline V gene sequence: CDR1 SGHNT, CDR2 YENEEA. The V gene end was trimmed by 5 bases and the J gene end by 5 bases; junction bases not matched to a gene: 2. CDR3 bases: TGTGCCAGCAGCCGGACTAGCGGGGGAACCGGGGAGCTGTTTTTT. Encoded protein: CASSRTSGGTGELFF.

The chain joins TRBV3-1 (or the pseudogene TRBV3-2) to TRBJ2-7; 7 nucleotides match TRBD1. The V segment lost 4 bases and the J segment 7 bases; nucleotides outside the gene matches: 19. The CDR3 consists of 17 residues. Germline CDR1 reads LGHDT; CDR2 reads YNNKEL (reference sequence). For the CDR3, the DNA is TGTGCCAGCAGCCCATCTATTGGGGGCTGGGACAGAGGAGAGCAGTACTTC. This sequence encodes CASSPSIGGWDRGEQYF.